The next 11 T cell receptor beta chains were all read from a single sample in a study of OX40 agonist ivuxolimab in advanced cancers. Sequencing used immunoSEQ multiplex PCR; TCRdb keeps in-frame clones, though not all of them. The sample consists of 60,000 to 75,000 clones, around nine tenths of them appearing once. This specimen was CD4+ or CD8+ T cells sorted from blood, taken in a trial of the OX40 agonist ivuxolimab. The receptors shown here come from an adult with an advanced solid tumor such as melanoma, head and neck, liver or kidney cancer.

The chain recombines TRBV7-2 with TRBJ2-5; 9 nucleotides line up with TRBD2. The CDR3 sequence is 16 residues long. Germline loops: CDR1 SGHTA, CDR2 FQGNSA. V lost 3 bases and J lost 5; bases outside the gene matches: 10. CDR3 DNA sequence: TGTGCCAGCAGCTTCCACCCGGGGAGCGGGGGGGAGACCCAGTACTTC. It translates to CASSFHPGSGGETQYF. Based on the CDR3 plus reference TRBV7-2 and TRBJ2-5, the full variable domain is GAGVSQSPSNKVTEKGKDVELRCDPISGHTALYWYRQSLGQGLEFLIYFQGNSAPDKSGLPSDRFSAERTGGSVSTLTIQRTQQEDSAVYLCASSFHPGSGGETQYFGPGTRLLVL.

Here the CDR3 reads CASNRRGGPGGYTF. Written as DNA, the CDR3 is TGCGCCAGCAACCGACGGGGGGGGCCGGGCGGCTACACCTTC. This chain uses TRBV4-1 with TRBJ1-2, with a weak D call TRBD1 (6 bases). Germline V CDR1 and CDR2: MGHRA, YSYEKL. This CDR3 is built from 14 residues. V was shortened by 7 bases and J by 8 bases, with 20 bases between the two germline ends.

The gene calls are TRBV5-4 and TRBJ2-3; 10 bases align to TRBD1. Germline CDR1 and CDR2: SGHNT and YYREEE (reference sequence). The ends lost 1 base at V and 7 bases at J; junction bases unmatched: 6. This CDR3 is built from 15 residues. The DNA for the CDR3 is TGTGCCAGCAGCTTGCCGGGACAGGGGACATATACGCAGTATTTT. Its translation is CASSLPGQGTYTQYF.

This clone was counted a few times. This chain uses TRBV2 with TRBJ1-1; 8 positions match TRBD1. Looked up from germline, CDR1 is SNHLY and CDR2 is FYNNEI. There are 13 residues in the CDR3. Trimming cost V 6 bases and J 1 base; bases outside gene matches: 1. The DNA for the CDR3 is TGTGCCAGCAGCGGACAGGGGAACACTGAAGCTTTCTTT. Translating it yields CASSGQGNTEAFF. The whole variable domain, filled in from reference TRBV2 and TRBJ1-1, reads EPEVTQTPSHQVTQMGQEVILRCVPISNHLYFYWYRQILGQKVEFLVSFYNNEISEKSEIFDDQFSVERPDGSNFTLKIRSTKLEDSAMYFCASSGQGNTEAFFGQGTRLTVV.

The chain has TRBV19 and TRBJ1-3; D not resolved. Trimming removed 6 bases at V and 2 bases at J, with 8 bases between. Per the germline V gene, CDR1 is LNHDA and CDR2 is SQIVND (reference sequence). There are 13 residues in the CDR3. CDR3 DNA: TGTGCCAGTAGCGAGGGAACTGGAAACACCATATATTTT. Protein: CASSEGTGNTIYF.

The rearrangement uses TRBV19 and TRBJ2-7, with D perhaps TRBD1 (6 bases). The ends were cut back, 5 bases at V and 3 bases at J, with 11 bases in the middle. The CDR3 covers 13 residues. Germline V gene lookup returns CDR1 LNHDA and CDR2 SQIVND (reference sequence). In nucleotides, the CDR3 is TGTGCCAGTAGTCTCTCACAGGGCTACGAGCAGTACTTC. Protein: CASSLSQGYEQYF.

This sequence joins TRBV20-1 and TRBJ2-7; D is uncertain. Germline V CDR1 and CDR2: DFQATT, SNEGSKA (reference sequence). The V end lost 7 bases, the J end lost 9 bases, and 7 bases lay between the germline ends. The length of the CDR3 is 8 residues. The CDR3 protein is CSVGRQYF. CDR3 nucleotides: TGCAGTGTCGGTCGGCAGTACTTC.

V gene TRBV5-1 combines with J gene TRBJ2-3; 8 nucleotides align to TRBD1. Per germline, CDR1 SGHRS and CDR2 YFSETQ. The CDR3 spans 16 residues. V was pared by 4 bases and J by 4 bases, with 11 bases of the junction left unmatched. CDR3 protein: CASSTGQGGFADTQYF. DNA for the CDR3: TGCGCCAGCAGCACCGGACAGGGAGGCTTTGCAGATACGCAGTATTTT.

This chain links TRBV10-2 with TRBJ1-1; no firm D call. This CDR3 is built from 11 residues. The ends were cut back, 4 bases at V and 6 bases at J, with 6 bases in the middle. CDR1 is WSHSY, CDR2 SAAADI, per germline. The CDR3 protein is CASSGRSEAFF. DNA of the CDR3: TGCGCCAGCAGTGGGAGGTCTGAAGCTTTCTTT.

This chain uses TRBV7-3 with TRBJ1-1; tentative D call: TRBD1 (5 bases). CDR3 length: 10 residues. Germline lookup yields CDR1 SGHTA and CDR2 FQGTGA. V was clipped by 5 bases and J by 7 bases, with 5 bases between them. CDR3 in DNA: TGTGCCAGCAGCAGGGGTGAAGCTTTCTTT. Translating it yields CASSRGEAFF.

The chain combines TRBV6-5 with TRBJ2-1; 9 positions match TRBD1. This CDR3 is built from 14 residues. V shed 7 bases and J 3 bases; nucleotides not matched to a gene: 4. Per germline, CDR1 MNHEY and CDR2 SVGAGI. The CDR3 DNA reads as TGTGCCAGCACCCCGGGACAGGGCTACAATGAGCAGTTCTTC. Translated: CASTPGQGYNEQFF.